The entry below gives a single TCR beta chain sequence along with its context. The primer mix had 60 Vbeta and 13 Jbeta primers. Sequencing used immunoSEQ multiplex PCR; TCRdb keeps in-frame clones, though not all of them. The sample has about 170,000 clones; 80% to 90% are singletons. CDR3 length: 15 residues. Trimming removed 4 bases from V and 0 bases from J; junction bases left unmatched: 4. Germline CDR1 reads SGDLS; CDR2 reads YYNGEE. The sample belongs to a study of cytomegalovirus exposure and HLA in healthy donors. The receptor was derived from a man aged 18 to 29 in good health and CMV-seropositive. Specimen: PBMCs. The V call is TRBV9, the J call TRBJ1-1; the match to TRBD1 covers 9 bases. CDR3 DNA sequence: TGTGCCAGCAGCCCTCGGACAGGGGTGAACACTGAAGCTTTCTTT. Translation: CASSPRTGVNTEAFF.